This T cell receptor (beta chain) was captured in a study of blood T cell repertoires in COVID-19. Overall study context: Donors in the United States, Italy and Spain gave samples during acute or convalescent COVID-19.

Assay used: immunoSEQ multiplex PCR; TCRdb lists only in-frame clones, some missing. The sample yields fewer than 100,000 clones, 80% to 90% seen once. In germline, CDR1 is MNHEY, CDR2 SVGAGI. With V trimmed by 4 bases and J by 8 bases, 12 bases remained unmatched. The CDR3 is 16 amino acids. The rearrangement uses TRBV6-5 and TRBJ1-4; 8 nucleotides line up with TRBD1. This clonotype originated in a man in his sixties with acute or convalescent COVID-19. The sample consisted of peripheral blood. The CDR3 DNA is TGTGCCAGCAGTTTGTACCCAGGGGGCCCCAGGGAAAAACTGTTTTTT. Translated, it gives CASSLYPGGPREKLFF.